This TCR beta chain was found in a study of blood T cell repertoires in COVID-19. Some clones are missing from TCRdb's copy, which holds only in-frame ones; the method was immunoSEQ multiplex PCR. Of 300,000 to 400,000 clones in the sample, about 92% are singletons; the top ten hold 2.6%. The study assigned cohorts using participant-reported clinical history. From germline, CDR1 is LNHDA and CDR2 SQIVND (reference sequence). The CDR3 spans 15 residues. V lost 7 bases to trimming and J lost 1 base; unmatched junction nucleotides: 4. Sequenced material: PBMCs or T cells enriched from blood (not recorded which). This chain connects TRBV19 to TRBJ2-1; 10 bases agree with TRBD2. This clonotype originated in a man aged 55 to 69 who had recovered from COVID-19. CDR3 bases: TGTGCCAGTACTCCTAGCGGGGGATCCTACAATGAGCAGTTCTTC. The encoded protein is CASTPSGGSYNEQFF.